What follows are 15 T cell receptor beta chains derived from one specimen sequenced in a study of shared T cell receptors in the human thymus. Assay: immunoSEQ multiplex PCR; the TCRdb copy retains only in-frame clones and omits some. The sample records 500,000 to 550,000 clones, approximately 78% being singletons. The sample was also linked to a second study, of human thymus T cells.

Sequenced input: thymocytes. The receptor set was obtained from a boy younger than two with a congenital heart defect.

The chain combines TRBV7-9 with TRBJ2-7, with 8 bases identical to TRBD2. With V trimmed by 10 bases and J by 3 bases, 11 bases remained unmatched. The CDR3 runs to 14 residues. Germline CDR1 and CDR2: SEHNR and FQNEAQ (reference sequence). The CDR3 spells CAIHPGLVFYEQYF. The CDR3 nucleotides read TGTGCCATCCACCCGGGACTAGTCTTCTACGAGCAGTACTTC.

CDR3 residues: CASTPAGGAYNEQFF. In DNA form, the CDR3 reads TGTGCCAGCACCCCGGCAGGGGGAGCCTACAATGAGCAGTTCTTC. This chain links TRBV5-6 with TRBJ2-1, with 7 bases that match TRBD1. CDR3 size: 15 residues. The J segment lost 2 bases and the V segment lost 6 bases, leaving 8 bases of the junction unmatched. Germline CDR1 is SGHDT and CDR2 is YYEEEE.

The rearrangement links TRBV4-3 to TRBJ2-1; perhaps TRBD1 as D (5 bases). Trimming removed 5 bases from V and 1 base from J, with 18 bases in between. CDR1 LGHNA and CDR2 YSLEER come from the germline V gene. The CDR3 has 17 residues. The CDR3 loop is CASSFRREQDSYNEQFF. DNA of the CDR3: TGCGCCAGCAGCTTTCGGCGCGAACAGGATTCCTACAATGAGCAGTTCTTC.

The rearrangement joins TRBV11-1 to TRBJ2-7; TRBD2 matches at 7 bases. CDR1 and CDR2 from the germline V gene are SGHAT and FQDESV (reference sequence). V gave up 0 bases and J gave up 7 bases; unmatched junction bases: 9. The CDR3 is made up of 15 amino acids. CDR3 region: CASSLASMPAGEQYF. The CDR3 DNA sequence: TGTGCCAGCAGCTTAGCGTCAATGCCAGCGGGAGAGCAGTACTTC.

A note on this clone: The sample contains more than one DNA sequence encoding this CDR3. The genes are TRBV4-1 and TRBJ1-1, with D unresolved. This CDR3 has 16 amino acids. V lost 2 bases and J 2 bases, leaving 15 bases between the germline ends. Germline CDR1 is MGHRA and CDR2 is YSYEKL. CDR3 protein: CASSQPDGRDNTEAFF. As DNA, the CDR3 is TGCGCCAGCAGCCAACCCGACGGACGGGATAACACTGAAGCTTTCTTT.

The J gene is TRBJ1-2, the V gene TRBV5-6; no clear D gene. The CDR3 has 13 amino acids. Trimming stripped 3 bases from V and 3 bases from J, with 9 bases between. Germline V lookup: CDR1 SGHDT, CDR2 YYEEEE. The CDR3 spells CASSSPVYYGYTF. CDR3 nucleotides: TGTGCCAGCAGCTCCCCCGTGTACTATGGCTACACCTTC.

V gene TRBV11-3 combines with J gene TRBJ1-1, with a weak D call TRBD1 (5 bases). Between the trimmed V and J ends, which lost 5 bases and 6 bases, there was a span of 16 bases. Germline CDR1 reads SGHNT; CDR2 reads YENEEA. The CDR3 has 14 residues. The CDR3 nucleotides are TGTGCCAGCAGCGTATCCCGGCAGGGCGCTGAAGCTTTCTTT. It specifies CASSVSRQGAEAFF. Supplemented by reference TRBV11-3 and TRBJ1-1, the full variable domain reads EAGVVQSPRYKIIEKKQPVAFWCNPISGHNTLYWYLQNLGQGPELLIRYENEEAVDDSQLPKDRFSAERLKGVDSTLKIQPAELGDSAVYLCASSVSRQGAEAFFGQGTRLTVV.

The gene calls are TRBV9 and TRBJ2-7; a possible D gene is TRBD2 (6 bases). CDR1 and CDR2 (germline): SGDLS, YYNGEE. Trimming cost V 0 bases and J 2 bases, with 15 bases left between them. The CDR3 loop spans 16 amino acids. CDR3 sequence reads: CASSVGATEGPYEQYF. In nucleotides, the CDR3 is TGTGCCAGCAGCGTAGGTGCAACGGAGGGACCCTACGAGCAGTACTTC.

This rearrangement joins TRBV4-2 to TRBJ2-7; TRBD2 aligns across 7 bases. J gave up 6 bases and V 0 bases, and 14 bases lay outside the gene matches. The CDR3 extends over 17 amino acids. Per germline, CDR1 LGHNA and CDR2 YNFKEQ. This CDR3 is CASSQDPGLVLVGEQYF. Here the CDR3 DNA reads TGTGCCAGCAGCCAAGACCCCGGACTAGTCCTGGTGGGCGAGCAGTACTTC.

This clone was counted a few times. CDR3 nucleotide sequence: TGTGCCAGCAGCTTGGCTCATGCGGGAGAGAACACCGGGGAGCTGTTTTTT. Its protein is CASSLAHAGENTGELFF. The V call is TRBV11-2, the J call TRBJ2-2; TRBD2 matches at 7 bases. CDR3 length equals 17 residues. Germline loops: CDR1 SGHAT, CDR2 FQNNGV. J gave up 1 base and V 3 bases, and 8 bases lay outside the gene matches.

A few counts support this clone. The chain is built from TRBV19 and TRBJ2-1, with D possibly matching TRBD2 (5 bases). This CDR3 has 16 amino acids. Trimming removed 0 bases at V and 0 bases at J, with 9 bases between. The germline V gene encodes CDR1 LNHDA and CDR2 SQIVND (reference sequence). The chain's CDR3 is CASSIEASSSYNEQFF. The CDR3 region has the DNA TGTGCCAGTAGTATAGAGGCTAGCAGCTCCTACAATGAGCAGTTCTTC.

J is TRBJ2-7 and V is TRBV13; 10 bases line up with TRBD2. This CDR3 region has 13 residues. The V gene's germline CDR1 is PRHDT and CDR2 FYEKMQ (reference sequence). V shed 8 bases and J 3 bases; nucleotides not matched to a gene: 4. The CDR3 coding sequence is TGTGCCAGCTCCGGGACTAGCGACTACGAGCAGTACTTC. Translation: CASSGTSDYEQYF.

This clone was found once. The gene calls are TRBV27 and TRBJ1-2; D is possibly TRBD1 (6 bases). V dropped 5 bases and J dropped 4 bases, with 17 bases sitting between them. The CDR3 sequence is 15 residues long. The germline CDR1 and CDR2 sequences are MNHEY and SMNVEV (reference sequence). Here the CDR3 DNA reads TGTGCCAGCAGTCCCGGTTTGTCAGGGGCCTATGGCTACACCTTC. Residues: CASSPGLSGAYGYTF.

This chain links TRBV7-2 with TRBJ2-3; 8 bases map to TRBD2. The V and J ends lost 5 bases and 1 base, in that order; junction bases with no gene match: 2. Germline V gene data show CDR1 as SGHTA and CDR2 as FQGNSA. The CDR3 extends over 14 amino acids. For the CDR3, the DNA is TGTGCCAGCAGCGGGACTAGGCGCACAGATACGCAGTATTTT. Its protein product is CASSGTRRTDTQYF. Variable domain in full (rest from reference TRBV7-2 and TRBJ2-3): GAGVSQSPSNKVTEKGKDVELRCDPISGHTALYWYRQSLGQGLEFLIYFQGNSAPDKSGLPSDRFSAERTGGSVSTLTIQRTQQEDSAVYLCASSGTRRTDTQYFGPGTRLTVL.

V is TRBV5-1 and J is TRBJ2-3, with 10 bases fitting TRBD2. Per the germline V gene, CDR1 is SGHRS and CDR2 is YFSETQ. V gave up 4 bases and J gave up 1 base; unmatched junction bases: 9. CDR3 length: 17 amino acids. The CDR3 reads CASSLEREGQGTDTQYF. DNA for the CDR3: TGCGCCAGCAGCCTGGAGCGGGAGGGCCAGGGCACAGATACGCAGTATTTT.